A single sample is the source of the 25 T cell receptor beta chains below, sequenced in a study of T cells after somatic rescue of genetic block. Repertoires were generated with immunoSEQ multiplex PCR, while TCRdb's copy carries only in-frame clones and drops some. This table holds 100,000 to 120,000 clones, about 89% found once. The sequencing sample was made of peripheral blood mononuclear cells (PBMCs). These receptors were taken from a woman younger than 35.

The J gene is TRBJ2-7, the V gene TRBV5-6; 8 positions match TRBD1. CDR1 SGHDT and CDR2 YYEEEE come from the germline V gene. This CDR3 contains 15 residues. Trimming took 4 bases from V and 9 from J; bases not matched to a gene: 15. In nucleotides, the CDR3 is TGTGCCAGCAGCCTAAGCAGGACAGGGATATCCCCGCAGTACTTC. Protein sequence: CASSLSRTGISPQYF.

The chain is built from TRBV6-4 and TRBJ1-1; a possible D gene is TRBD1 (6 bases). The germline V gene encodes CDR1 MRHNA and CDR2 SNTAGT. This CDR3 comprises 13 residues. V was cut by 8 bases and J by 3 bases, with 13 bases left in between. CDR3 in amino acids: CASRDTIYTEAFF. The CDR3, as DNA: TGTGCCAGCCGGGACACAATCTACACTGAAGCTTTCTTT.

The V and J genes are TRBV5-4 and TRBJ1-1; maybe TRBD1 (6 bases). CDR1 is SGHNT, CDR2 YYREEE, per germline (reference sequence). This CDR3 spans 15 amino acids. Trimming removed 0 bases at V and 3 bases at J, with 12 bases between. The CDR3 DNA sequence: TGTGCCAGCAGCTTGGTTGGGAGGGGGGACACTGAAGCTTTCTTT. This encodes CASSLVGRGDTEAFF.

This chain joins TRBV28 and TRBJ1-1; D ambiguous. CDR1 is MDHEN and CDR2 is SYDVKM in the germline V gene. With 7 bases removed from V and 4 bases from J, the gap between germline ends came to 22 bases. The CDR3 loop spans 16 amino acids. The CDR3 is CASTPSGGEEITEAFF. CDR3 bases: TGTGCCAGCACCCCTTCCGGTGGGGAGGAAATCACTGAAGCTTTCTTT. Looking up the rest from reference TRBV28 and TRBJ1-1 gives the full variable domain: DVKVTQSSRYLVKRTGEKVFLECVQDMDHENMFWYRQDPGLGLRLIYFSYDVKMKEKGDIPEGYSVSREKKERFSLILESASTNQTSMYLCASTPSGGEEITEAFFGQGTRLTVV.

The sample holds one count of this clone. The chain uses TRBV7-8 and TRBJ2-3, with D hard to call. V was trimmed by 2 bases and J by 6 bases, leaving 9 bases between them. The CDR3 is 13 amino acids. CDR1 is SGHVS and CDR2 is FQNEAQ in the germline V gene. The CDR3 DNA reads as TGTGCCAGCAGCTTATTCCCCCAGGATACGCAGTATTTT. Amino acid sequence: CASSLFPQDTQYF.

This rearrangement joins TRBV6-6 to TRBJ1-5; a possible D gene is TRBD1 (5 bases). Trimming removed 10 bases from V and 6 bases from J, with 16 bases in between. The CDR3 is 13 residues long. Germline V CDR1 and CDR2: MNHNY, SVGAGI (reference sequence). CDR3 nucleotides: TGTGCCACCACGGGCAGGGAGGGTCAGCCCCAGCATTTT. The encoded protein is CATTGREGQPQHF.

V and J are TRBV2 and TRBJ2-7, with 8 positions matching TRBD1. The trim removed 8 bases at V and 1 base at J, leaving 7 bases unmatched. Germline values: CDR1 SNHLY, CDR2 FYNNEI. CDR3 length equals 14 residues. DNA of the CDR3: TGTGCCAGCCTAGGACAGGGTATATCCTACGAGCAGTACTTC. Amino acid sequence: CASLGQGISYEQYF.

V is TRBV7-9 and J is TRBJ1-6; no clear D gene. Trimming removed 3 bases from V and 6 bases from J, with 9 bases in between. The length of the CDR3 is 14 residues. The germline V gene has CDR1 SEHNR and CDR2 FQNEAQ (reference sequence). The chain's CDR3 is CASSFVESNSPLHF. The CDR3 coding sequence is TGTGCCAGCAGCTTTGTCGAGTCTAATTCACCCCTCCACTTT.

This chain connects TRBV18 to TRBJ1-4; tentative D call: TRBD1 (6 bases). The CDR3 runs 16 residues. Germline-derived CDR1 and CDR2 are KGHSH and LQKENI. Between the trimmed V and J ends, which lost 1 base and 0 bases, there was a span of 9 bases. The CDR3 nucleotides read TGTGCCAGCTCACCACAGGGGGGCGCAACTAATGAAAAACTGTTTTTT. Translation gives CASSPQGGATNEKLFF.

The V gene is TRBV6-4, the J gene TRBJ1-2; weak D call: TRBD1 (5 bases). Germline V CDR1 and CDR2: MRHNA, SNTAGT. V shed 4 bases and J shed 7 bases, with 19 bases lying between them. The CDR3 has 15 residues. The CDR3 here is CASSATTGGLAGYTF. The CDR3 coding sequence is TGTGCCAGCAGTGCCACCACCGGGGGGTTGGCTGGCTACACCTTC.

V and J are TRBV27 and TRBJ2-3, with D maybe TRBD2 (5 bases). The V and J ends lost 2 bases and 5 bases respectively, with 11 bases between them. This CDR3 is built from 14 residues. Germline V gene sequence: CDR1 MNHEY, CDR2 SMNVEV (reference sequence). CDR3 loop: CASSLETRGDTQYF. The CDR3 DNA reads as TGTGCCAGCAGTTTAGAAACCCGGGGAGATACGCAGTATTTT.

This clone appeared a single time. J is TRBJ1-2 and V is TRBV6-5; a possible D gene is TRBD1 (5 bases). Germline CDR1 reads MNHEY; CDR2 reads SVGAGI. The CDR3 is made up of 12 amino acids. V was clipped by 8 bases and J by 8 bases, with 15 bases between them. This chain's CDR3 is CASGTLVKGYTF. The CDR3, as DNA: TGTGCCAGCGGGACCCTCGTAAAAGGCTACACCTTC.

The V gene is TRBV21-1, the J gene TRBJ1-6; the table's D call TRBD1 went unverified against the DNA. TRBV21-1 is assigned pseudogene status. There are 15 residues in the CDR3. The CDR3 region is CASSKAQQINSPLHF. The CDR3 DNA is TGTGCCAGCAGCAAAGCGCAACAGATCAATTCACCCCTCCACTTT.

CDR3 nucleotides: TGTGCCAGCAGCCATCGCCCCGCAACTAGCAGTGAGCAGTTCTTC. It yields the protein CASSHRPATSSEQFF. The V call is TRBV14, the J call TRBJ2-1, with D perhaps matching TRBD2 (6 bases). Germline values: CDR1 SGHDN, CDR2 FVKESK. Trimming removed 3 bases at V and 9 bases at J, with 18 bases between. The CDR3 covers 15 residues.

The CDR3 protein is CASSYSAGGTYNEQFF. The CDR3 coding sequence is TGTGCCAGCAGTTACTCAGCGGGGGGCACCTACAATGAGCAGTTCTTC. This sequence joins TRBV6-5 and TRBJ2-1; 9 bases match TRBD2. CDR1 is MNHEY, CDR2 SVGAGI, per germline. V was pared by 0 bases and J by 2 bases, with 2 bases of the junction left unmatched. This CDR3 region has 16 residues.

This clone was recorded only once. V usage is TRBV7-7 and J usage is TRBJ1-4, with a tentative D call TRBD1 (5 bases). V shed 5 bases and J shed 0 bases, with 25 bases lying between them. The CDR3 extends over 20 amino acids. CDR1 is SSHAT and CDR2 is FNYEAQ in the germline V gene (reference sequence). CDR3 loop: CASSPRWGSFRETTNEKLFF. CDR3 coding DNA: TGTGCCAGCAGCCCCCGATGGGGGAGTTTTCGGGAAACAACTAATGAAAAACTGTTTTTT. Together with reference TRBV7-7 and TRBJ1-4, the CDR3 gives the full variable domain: GAGVSQSPRYKVTKRGQDVTLRCDPISSHATLYWYQQALGQGPEFLTYFNYEAQPDKSGLPSDRFSAERPEGSISTLTIQRTEQRDSAMYRCASSPRWGSFRETTNEKLFFGSGTQLSVL.

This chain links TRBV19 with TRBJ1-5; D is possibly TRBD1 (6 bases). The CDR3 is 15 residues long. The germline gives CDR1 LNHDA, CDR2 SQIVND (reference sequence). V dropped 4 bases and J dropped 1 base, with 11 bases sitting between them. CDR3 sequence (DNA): TGTGCCAGTAGTACCCGACAGGCAAGCAATCAGCCCCAGCATTTT. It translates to CASSTRQASNQPQHF.

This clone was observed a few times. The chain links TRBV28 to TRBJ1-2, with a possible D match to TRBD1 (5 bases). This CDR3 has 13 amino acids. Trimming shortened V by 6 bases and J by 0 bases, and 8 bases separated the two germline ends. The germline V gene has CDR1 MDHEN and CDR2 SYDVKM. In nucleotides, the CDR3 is TGTGCCAGCAGGGAGGGGCCTAACTATGGCTACACCTTC. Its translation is CASREGPNYGYTF.

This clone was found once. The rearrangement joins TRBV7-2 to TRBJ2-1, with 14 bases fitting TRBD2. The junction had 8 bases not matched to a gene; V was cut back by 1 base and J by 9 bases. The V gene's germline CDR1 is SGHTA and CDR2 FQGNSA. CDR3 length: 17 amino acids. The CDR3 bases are TGTGCCAGCAGCTTAGTTGTAGGACTAGCGGGGGGTAGTGAGCAGTTCTTC. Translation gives CASSLVVGLAGGSEQFF.

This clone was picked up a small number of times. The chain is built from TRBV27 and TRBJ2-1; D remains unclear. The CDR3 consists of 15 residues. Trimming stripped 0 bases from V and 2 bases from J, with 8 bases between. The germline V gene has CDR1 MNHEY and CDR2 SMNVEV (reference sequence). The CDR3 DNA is TGTGCCAGCAGTTTATCGGGCACACCCTACAATGAGCAGTTCTTC. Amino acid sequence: CASSLSGTPYNEQFF.

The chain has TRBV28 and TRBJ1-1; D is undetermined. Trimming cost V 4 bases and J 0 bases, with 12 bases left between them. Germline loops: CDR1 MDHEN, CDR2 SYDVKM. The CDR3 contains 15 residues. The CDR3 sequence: CASSSLTKMNTEAFF. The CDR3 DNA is TGTGCCAGCAGTTCCCTTACAAAGATGAACACTGAAGCTTTCTTT.

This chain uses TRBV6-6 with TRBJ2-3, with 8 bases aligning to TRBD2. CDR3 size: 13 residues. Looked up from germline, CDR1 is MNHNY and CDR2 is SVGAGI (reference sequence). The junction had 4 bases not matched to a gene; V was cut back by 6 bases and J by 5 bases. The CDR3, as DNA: TGTGCCAGCAGCGGGGGGGGAAGAGATACGCAGTATTTT. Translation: CASSGGGRDTQYF.

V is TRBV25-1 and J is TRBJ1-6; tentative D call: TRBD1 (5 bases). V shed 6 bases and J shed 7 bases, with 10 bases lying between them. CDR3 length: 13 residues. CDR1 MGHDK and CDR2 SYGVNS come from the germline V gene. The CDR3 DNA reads TGTGCCAGCAGGGGGCTCGAGAATTCACCCCTCCACTTT. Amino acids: CASRGLENSPLHF.

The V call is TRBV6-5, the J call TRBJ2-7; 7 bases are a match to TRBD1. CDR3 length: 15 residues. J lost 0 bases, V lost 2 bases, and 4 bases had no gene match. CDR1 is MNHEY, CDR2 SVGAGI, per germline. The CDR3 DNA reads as TGTGCCAGCAGTTACACCCGGGACAGCTCCTACGAGCAGTACTTC. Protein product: CASSYTRDSSYEQYF.

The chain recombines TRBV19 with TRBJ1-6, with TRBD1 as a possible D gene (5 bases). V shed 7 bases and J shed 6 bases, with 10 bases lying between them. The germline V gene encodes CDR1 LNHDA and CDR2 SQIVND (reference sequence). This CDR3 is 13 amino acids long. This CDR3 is CASKGLGNSPLHF. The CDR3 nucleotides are TGTGCCAGTAAGGGACTGGGTAATTCACCCCTCCACTTT.